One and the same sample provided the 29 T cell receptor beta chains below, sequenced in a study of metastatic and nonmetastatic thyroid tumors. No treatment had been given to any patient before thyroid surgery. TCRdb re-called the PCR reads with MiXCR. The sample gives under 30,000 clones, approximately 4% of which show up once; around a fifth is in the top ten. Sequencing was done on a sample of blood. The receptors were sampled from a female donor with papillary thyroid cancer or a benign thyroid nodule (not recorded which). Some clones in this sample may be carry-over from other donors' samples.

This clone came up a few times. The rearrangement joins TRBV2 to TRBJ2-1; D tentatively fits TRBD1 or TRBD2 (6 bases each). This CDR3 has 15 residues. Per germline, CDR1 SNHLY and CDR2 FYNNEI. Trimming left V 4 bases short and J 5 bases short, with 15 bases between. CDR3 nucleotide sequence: TGTGCCAGCAGTGGGGGGTACAGGGAGGACAATGAGCAGTTCTTC. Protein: CASSGGYREDNEQFF. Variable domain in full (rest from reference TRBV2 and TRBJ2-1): EPEVTQTPSHQVTQMGQEVILRCVPISNHLYFYWYRQILGQKVEFLVSFYNNEISEKSEIFDDQFSVERPDGSNFTLKIRSTKLEDSAMYFCASSGGYREDNEQFFGPGTRLTVL.

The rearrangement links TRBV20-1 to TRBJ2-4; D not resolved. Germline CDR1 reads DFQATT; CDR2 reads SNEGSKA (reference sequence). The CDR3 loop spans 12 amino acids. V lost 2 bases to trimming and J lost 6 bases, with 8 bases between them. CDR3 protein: CSARPSLNIQYF. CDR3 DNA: TGCAGTGCTAGACCCTCTTTAAACATTCAGTACTTC.

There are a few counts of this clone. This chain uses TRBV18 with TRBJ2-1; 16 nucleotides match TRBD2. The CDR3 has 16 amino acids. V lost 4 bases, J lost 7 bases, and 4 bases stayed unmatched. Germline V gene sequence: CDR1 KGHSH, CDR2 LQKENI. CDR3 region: CASSHGTSGRVNEQFF. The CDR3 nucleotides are TGTGCCAGCTCACACGGGACTAGCGGGAGGGTAAATGAGCAGTTCTTC.

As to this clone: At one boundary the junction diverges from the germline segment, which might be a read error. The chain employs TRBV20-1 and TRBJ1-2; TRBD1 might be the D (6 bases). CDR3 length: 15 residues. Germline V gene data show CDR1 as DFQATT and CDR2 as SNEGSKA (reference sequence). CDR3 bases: TGCAGTGCTAGGCCGTACAGGGTGGAGGGTTATGGCTTCACCTTC. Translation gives CSARPYRVEGYGFTF.

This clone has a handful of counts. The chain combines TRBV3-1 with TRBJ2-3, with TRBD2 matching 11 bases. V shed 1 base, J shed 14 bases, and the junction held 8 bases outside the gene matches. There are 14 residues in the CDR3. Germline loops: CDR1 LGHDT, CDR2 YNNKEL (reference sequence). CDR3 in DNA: TGTGCCAGCAGCCAAGGGAGTAGCGGGGGGGTAGGGTATTTT. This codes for CASSQGSSGGVGYF.

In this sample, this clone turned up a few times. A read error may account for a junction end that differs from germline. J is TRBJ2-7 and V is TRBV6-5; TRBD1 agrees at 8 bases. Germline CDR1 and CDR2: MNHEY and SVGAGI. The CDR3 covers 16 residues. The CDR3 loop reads CASNYQMGQAPYEQYF. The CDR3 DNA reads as TGTGCCAGCAATTACCAAATGGGACAGGCGCCATACGAGCAGTACTTC.

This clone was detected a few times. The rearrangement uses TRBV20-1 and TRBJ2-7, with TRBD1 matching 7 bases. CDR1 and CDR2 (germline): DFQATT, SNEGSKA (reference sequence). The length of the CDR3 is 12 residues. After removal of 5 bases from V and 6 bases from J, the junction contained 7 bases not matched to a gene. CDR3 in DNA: TGCAGTGCTCCAGACAGGGCCGGCGAGCAGTACTTC. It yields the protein CSAPDRAGEQYF.

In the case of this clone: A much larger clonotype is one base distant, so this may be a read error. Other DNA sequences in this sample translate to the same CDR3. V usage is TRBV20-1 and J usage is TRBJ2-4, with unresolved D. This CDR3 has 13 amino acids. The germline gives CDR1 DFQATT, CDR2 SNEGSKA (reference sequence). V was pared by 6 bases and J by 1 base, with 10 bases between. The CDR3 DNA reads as TGCAGTGCACCGACACCCGCCAAAAACATTCAGTACTTC. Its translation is CSAPTPAKNIQYF.

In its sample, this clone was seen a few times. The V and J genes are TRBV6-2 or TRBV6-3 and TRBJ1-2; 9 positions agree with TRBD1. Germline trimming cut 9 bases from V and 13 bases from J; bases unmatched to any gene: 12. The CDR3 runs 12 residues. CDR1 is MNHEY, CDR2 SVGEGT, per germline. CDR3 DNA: TGTGCCAGTAGCACTGGACAGGGGACAACCACCTTC. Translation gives CASSTGQGTTTF.

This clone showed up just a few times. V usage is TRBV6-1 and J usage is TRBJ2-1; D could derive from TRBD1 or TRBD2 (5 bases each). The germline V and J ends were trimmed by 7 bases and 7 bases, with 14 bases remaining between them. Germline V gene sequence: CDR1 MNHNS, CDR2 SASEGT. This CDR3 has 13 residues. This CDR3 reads CASTRQGENEQFF. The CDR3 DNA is TGTGCCAGCACCCGGCAGGGAGAGAATGAGCAGTTCTTC.

The DNA of the CDR3 is TGTGCCAGCAGTTTTAATGGTGGCACAGATACGCAGTATTTT. It yields the protein CASSFNGGTDTQYF. The chain joins TRBV6-5 to TRBJ2-3, with D unclear. V was clipped by 4 bases and J by 1 base, with 9 bases between them. The CDR3 consists of 14 residues. Germline-derived CDR1 and CDR2 are MNHEY and SVGAGI.

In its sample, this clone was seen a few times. The CDR3 DNA sequence: TGTGCCAGCAGTGAAGCCGGGACAGGGGCTCAGCCCCAGCATTTT. It specifies CASSEAGTGAQPQHF. The V call is TRBV6-1, the J call TRBJ1-5, with 10 bases lining up with TRBD1. Trimming took 0 bases from V and 6 from J; bases not matched to a gene: 2. This CDR3 is built from 15 residues. The germline V gene has CDR1 MNHNS and CDR2 SASEGT.

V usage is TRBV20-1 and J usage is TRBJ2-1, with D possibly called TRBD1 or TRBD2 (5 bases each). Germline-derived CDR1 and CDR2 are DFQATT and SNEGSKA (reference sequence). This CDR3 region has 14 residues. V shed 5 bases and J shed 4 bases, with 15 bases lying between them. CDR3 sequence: CSAAGTEGYNEQFF. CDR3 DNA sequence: TGCAGTGCTGCCGGGACCGAGGGGTACAATGAGCAGTTCTTC.

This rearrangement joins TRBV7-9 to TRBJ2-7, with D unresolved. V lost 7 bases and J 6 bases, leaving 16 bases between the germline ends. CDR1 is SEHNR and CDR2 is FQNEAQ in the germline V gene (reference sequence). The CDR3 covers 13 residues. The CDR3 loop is CASTLTRSGEQYF. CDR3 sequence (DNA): TGTGCCAGCACCTTGACCAGGTCGGGCGAGCAGTACTTC.

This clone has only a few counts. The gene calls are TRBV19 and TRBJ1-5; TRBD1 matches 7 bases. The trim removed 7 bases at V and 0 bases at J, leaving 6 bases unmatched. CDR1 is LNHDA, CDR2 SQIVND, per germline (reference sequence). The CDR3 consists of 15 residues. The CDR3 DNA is TGTGCCAGTATCACAGGGGTCAATAGCAATCAGCCCCAGCATTTT. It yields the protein CASITGVNSNQPQHF.

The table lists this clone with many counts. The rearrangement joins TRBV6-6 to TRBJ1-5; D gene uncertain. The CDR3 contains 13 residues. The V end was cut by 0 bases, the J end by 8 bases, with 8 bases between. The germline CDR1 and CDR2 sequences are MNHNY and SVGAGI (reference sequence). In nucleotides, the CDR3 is TGTGCCAGCAGTTACTCGAAGGGAGAGCCCCAGCATTTT. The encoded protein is CASSYSKGEPQHF.

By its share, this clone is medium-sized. The CDR3 loop reads CASVGGTSTDTQYF. In DNA, the CDR3 is TGTGCCAGCGTGGGGGGGACAAGCACAGATACGCAGTATTTT. This chain links TRBV28 with TRBJ2-3, with a weak D call TRBD2 (7 bases). V lost 8 bases, J lost 0 bases, and 12 bases lay in between. CDR1 and CDR2 (germline): MDHEN, SYDVKM. CDR3 length: 14 residues. Drawing the rest from reference TRBV28 and TRBJ2-3, the complete variable domain is DVKVTQSSRYLVKRTGEKVFLECVQDMDHENMFWYRQDPGLGLRLIYFSYDVKMKEKGDIPEGYSVSREKKERFSLILESASTNQTSMYLCASVGGTSTDTQYFGPGTRLTVL.

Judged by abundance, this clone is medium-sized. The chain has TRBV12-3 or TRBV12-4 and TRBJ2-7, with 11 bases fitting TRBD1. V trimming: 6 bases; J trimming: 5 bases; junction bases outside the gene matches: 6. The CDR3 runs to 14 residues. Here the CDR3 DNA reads TGTGCCAGCAGGCCGGGACAGGGGGTCAACGAGCAGTACTTC. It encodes CASRPGQGVNEQYF.

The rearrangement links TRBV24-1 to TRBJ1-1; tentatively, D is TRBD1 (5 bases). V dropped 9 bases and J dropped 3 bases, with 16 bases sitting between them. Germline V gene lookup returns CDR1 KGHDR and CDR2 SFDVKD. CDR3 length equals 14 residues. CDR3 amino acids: CATRRDGSHTEAFF. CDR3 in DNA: TGTGCCACCCGGAGGGACGGATCGCACACTGAAGCTTTCTTT.

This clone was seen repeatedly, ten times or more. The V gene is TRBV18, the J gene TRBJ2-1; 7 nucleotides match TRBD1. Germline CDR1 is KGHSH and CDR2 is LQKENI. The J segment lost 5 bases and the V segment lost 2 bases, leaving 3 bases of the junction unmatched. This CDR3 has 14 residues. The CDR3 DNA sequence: TGTGCCAGCTCACCAAGAGGGGGCAACAATGAGCAGTTCTTC. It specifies CASSPRGGNNEQFF.

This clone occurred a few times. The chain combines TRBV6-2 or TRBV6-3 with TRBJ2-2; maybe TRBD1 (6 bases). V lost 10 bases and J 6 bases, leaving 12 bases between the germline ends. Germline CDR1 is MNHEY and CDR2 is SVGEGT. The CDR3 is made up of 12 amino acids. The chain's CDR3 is CAITQGPGELFF. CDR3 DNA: TGTGCCATCACACAGGGCCCCGGGGAGCTGTTTTTT.

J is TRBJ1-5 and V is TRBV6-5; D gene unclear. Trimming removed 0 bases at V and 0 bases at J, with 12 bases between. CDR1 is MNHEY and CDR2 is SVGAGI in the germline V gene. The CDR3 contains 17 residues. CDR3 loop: CASSYSWDLGSNQPQHF. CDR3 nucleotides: TGTGCCAGCAGTTACTCTTGGGATTTGGGTAGCAATCAGCCCCAGCATTTT.

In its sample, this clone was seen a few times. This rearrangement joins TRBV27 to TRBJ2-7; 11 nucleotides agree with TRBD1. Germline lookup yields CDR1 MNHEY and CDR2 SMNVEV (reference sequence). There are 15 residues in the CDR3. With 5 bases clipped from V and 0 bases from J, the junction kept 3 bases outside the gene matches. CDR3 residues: CASSPGTGGSYEQYF. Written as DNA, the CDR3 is TGTGCCAGCAGTCCCGGGACAGGGGGCTCCTACGAGCAGTACTTC.

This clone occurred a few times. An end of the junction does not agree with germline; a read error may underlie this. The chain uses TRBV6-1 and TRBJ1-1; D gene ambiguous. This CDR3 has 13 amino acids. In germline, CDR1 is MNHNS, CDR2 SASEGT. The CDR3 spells CASTLGMNTEAFF. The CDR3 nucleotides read TGTGCCAGCACCCTGGGTATGAACACTGAAGCATTCTTT.

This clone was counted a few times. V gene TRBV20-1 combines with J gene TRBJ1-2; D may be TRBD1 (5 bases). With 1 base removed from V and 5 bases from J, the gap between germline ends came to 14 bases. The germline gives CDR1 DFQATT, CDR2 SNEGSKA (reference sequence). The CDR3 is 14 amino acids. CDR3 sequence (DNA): TGCAGTGCTAGAGGGGACCCAGGAGAATATGGCTACACCTTC. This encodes CSARGDPGEYGYTF.

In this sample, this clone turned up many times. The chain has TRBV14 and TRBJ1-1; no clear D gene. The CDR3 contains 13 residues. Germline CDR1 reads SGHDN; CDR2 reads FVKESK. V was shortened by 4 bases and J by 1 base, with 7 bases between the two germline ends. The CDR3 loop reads CASSRNANTEAFF. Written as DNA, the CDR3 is TGTGCCAGCAGCCGGAACGCGAACACTGAAGCTTTCTTT.

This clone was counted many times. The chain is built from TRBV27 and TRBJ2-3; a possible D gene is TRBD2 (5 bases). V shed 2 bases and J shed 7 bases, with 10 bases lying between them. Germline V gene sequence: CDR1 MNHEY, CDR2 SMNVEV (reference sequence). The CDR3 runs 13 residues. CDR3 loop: CASSLGWENTQYF. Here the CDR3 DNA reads TGTGCCAGCAGTTTAGGGTGGGAGAATACGCAGTATTTT.

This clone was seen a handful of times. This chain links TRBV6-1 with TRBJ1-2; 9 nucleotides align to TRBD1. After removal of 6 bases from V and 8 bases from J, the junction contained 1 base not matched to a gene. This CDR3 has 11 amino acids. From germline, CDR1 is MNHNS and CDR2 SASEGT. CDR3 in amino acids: CASRQGAGYTF. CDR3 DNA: TGTGCCAGCAGACAGGGGGCAGGCTACACCTTC.

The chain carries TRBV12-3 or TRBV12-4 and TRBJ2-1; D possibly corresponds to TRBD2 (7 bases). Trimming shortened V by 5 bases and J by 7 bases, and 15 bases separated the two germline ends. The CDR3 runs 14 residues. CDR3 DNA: TGTGCCAGCAGTCACGGGGGGCCCCTTAATGAGCAGTTCTTC. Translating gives CASSHGGPLNEQFF.